The clone carrying this T cell receptor (beta chain) was found once. Its target is not known. The CDR3 contains 16 residues. V was pared by 3 bases and J by 6 bases, with 9 bases of the junction left unmatched. This specimen comes from a study of T cells in Graves' hyperthyroidism and ophthalmopathy. General observations from the study: The majority of expanded thyroid clonotypes above 0.001 also appeared in blood. Ophthalmopathy and stable hyperthyroidism were separated by a 13 V-J model.

What was amplified from RNA transcripts were TCR beta CDR3 regions. The study used the HTBI primer set for a first-round RT-PCR of the TCR CDR3. TCRdb passed the multiplex PCR reads through MiXCR, listing each CDR3 protein once. The repertoire consists of about 640,000 distinct CDR3 sequences, with 14% occurring once and the leading ten covering around 13%. The receptor's source is a woman in her forties or fifties with Graves' ophthalmopathy. This rearrangement joins TRBV12-3 or TRBV12-4 to TRBJ2-2; 8 bases are shared with TRBD2. Sequencing used blood. The CDR3 DNA reads TGTGCCAGCAGTTTCGGGGGGGGGGGTGGGCCCGGGGAGCTGTTTTTT. Residues: CASSFGGGGGPGELFF.